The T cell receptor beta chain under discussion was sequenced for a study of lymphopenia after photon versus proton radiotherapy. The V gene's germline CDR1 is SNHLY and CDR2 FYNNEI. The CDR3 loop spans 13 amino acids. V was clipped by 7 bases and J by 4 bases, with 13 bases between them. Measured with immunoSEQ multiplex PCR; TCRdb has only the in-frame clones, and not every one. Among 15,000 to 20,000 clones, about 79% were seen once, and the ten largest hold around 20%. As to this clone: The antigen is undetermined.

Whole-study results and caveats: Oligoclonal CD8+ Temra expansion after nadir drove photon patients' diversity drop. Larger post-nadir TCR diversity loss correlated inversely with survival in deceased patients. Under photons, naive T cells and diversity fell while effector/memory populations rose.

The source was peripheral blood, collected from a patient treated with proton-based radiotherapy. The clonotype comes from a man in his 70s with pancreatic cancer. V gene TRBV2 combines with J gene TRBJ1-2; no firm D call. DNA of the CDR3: TGTGCCAGCACCCGGACGGGCCTCTATGGCTACACCTTC. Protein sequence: CASTRTGLYGYTF.